What follows are 24 T cell receptor beta chains derived from one specimen sequenced in a study of siplizumab effects on memory and regulatory T cells. Libraries were prepared by immunoSEQ multiplex PCR; TCRdb keeps only in-frame clonotypes and omits some of them. This repertoire shows 100,000 or so clones, more than 90% found once; its top ten account for roughly 2.5%. The specimen sequenced was CD4+ T cells sorted from blood. Receptors originate from a human donor in good health. Some clones in this sample may be carry-over from other donors' samples.

The chain links TRBV1 to TRBJ2-4; the table's D call of TRBD2 was not tested on the DNA. TRBV1 is classified as a pseudogene. This CDR3 has 14 amino acids. The CDR3, as DNA: TGCACCAGCAGCCTCGGGGGGGGCAAAAACATTCAGTACTTC. Translation: CTSSLGGGKNIQYF.

This clone appeared a single time. The chain carries TRBV25-1 and TRBJ1-2; 9 nucleotides line up with TRBD1. V was clipped by 4 bases and J by 8 bases; unmatched bases: 5. This CDR3 comprises 13 residues. CDR1 is MGHDK and CDR2 is SYGVNS in the germline V gene. CDR3 coding DNA: TGTGCCAGCAGTGGACAGGGGGGAAGAGGCTACACCTTC. Protein: CASSGQGGRGYTF.

This clone was observed a single time. The chain combines TRBV5-6 with TRBJ2-1; 9 bases match TRBD2. The junction had 6 bases not matched to a gene; V was cut back by 4 bases and J by 4 bases. Germline lookup yields CDR1 SGHDT and CDR2 YYEEEE. The CDR3 has 15 amino acids. CDR3 protein: CASSPDLAGYNEQFF. In nucleotides, the CDR3 is TGTGCCAGCAGCCCCGACCTAGCGGGATACAATGAGCAGTTCTTC.

The genes are TRBV14 and TRBJ2-1; D may correspond to TRBD1 or TRBD2 (5 bases each). Germline loops: CDR1 SGHDN, CDR2 FVKESK. Trimming removed 0 bases at V and 9 bases at J, with 12 bases between. The CDR3 loop spans 14 amino acids. CDR3 region: CASSQDVGGIEQFF. CDR3 in DNA: TGTGCCAGCAGCCAAGATGTTGGGGGTATTGAGCAGTTCTTC.

The chain has TRBV10-1 and TRBJ1-4; D perhaps matches TRBD1 (5 bases). V dropped 3 bases and J dropped 10 bases, with 6 bases sitting between them. The CDR3 is 11 amino acids. Germline CDR1 reads WNHNN; CDR2 reads SYGVQD (reference sequence). The CDR3 loop reads CASSDGGKLFF. CDR3 bases: TGCGCCAGCAGTGACGGGGGAAAACTGTTTTTT.

This rearrangement joins TRBV19 to TRBJ1-1; D not certain. CDR1 is LNHDA, CDR2 SQIVND, per germline (reference sequence). With 5 bases removed from V and 4 bases from J, the gap between germline ends came to 11 bases. There are 13 residues in the CDR3. CDR3 DNA: TGTGCCAGTAGTTCTAGGGAGGGCACTGAAGCTTTCTTT. It yields the protein CASSSREGTEAFF. The variable domain in full, with the rest retrieved from reference TRBV19 and TRBJ1-1, is DGGITQSPKYLFRKEGQNVTLSCEQNLNHDAMYWYRQDPGQGLRLIYYSQIVNDFQKGDIAEGYSVSREKKESFPLTVTSAQKNPTAFYLCASSSREGTEAFFGQGTRLTVV.

The rearrangement uses TRBV19 and TRBJ1-4; perhaps TRBD1 as D (6 bases). This CDR3 is built from 15 residues. CDR1 and CDR2 from the germline V gene are LNHDA and SQIVND (reference sequence). The V and J ends lost 2 bases and 5 bases respectively, with 12 bases between them. As DNA, the CDR3 is TGTGCCAGTAGTATATTAGACAGGCAGAATGAAAAACTGTTTTTT. Its translation is CASSILDRQNEKLFF.

CDR3 sequence reads: CASRITGRQETQYF. The CDR3 bases are TGTGCCAGCAGAATAACGGGTAGGCAAGAGACCCAGTACTTC. This chain uses TRBV27 with TRBJ2-5, with unresolved D. There are 14 residues in the CDR3. V shed 6 bases and J shed 2 bases, with 13 bases lying between them. Germline V gives CDR1 MNHEY, CDR2 SMNVEV (reference sequence).

The sample holds one count of this clone. V usage is TRBV6-5 and J usage is TRBJ2-7; TRBD2 is a possible D gene (6 bases). The CDR3 is made up of 15 amino acids. Germline V lookup: CDR1 MNHEY, CDR2 SVGAGI. Trimming removed 2 bases at V and 2 bases at J, with 13 bases between. CDR3 residues: CASSYAGDLAYEQYF. In DNA form, the CDR3 reads TGTGCCAGCAGTTACGCTGGGGACTTAGCCTACGAGCAGTACTTC.

This rearrangement joins TRBV6-6 to TRBJ1-2; no clear D. CDR1 and CDR2 (germline): MNHNY, SVGAGI (reference sequence). The CDR3 sequence is 12 residues long. The V end lost 6 bases, the J end lost 1 base, and 6 bases lay between the germline ends. The CDR3 nucleotides are TGTGCCAGCAGCAGAGTTAACTATGGCTACACCTTC. Amino acids: CASSRVNYGYTF.

V gene TRBV25-1 combines with J gene TRBJ2-7; the match to TRBD1 covers 10 bases. This CDR3 spans 15 amino acids. With 0 bases clipped from V and 4 bases from J, the junction kept 3 bases outside the gene matches. Germline loops: CDR1 MGHDK, CDR2 SYGVNS. The CDR3 is CASSEYGGQGYEQYF. DNA of the CDR3: TGTGCCAGCAGTGAATATGGGGGACAGGGGTACGAGCAGTACTTC.

The rearrangement uses TRBV5-4 and TRBJ2-7, with TRBD2 matching 16 bases. The CDR3 is made up of 16 amino acids. Germline V lookup: CDR1 SGHNT, CDR2 YYREEE (reference sequence). Germline trimming cut 4 bases from V and 2 bases from J; bases unmatched to any gene: 3. The CDR3 nucleotides are TGTGCCAGCAGCCCGGGGACTAGCGGGAGGGCCTACGAGCAGTACTTC. This translates into CASSPGTSGRAYEQYF.

This chain links TRBV2 with TRBJ1-5, with D possibly being TRBD1 (6 bases). Germline assignment: CDR1 SNHLY and CDR2 FYNNEI. This CDR3 is built from 14 residues. The germline V and J ends were trimmed by 2 bases and 7 bases, with 12 bases remaining between them. The CDR3 here is CASSELGGQQPQHF. CDR3 DNA sequence: TGTGCCAGCAGTGAACTGGGGGGCCAACAGCCCCAGCATTTT. Based on the CDR3 plus reference TRBV2 and TRBJ1-5, the full variable domain is EPEVTQTPSHQVTQMGQEVILRCVPISNHLYFYWYRQILGQKVEFLVSFYNNEISEKSEIFDDQFSVERPDGSNFTLKIRSTKLEDSAMYFCASSELGGQQPQHFGDGTRLSIL.

The V call is TRBV10-2, the J call TRBJ2-3, with TRBD2 matching 9 bases. This CDR3 spans 16 amino acids. The V segment lost 2 bases and the J segment 3 bases; nucleotides outside the gene matches: 6. Germline loops: CDR1 WSHSY, CDR2 SAAADI. CDR3 in amino acids: CASSEASGISTDTQYF. CDR3 nucleotide sequence: TGCGCCAGCAGTGAGGCTAGCGGGATTTCTACAGATACGCAGTATTTT.

V gene TRBV6-1 combines with J gene TRBJ2-7; the match to TRBD2 covers 10 bases. This CDR3 has 14 amino acids. With 8 bases clipped from V and 8 bases from J, the junction kept 12 bases outside the gene matches. The germline gives CDR1 MNHNS, CDR2 SASEGT. The CDR3 loop reads CASDLASGSSKQYF. Written as DNA, the CDR3 is TGTGCCAGCGATCTGGCTAGCGGGAGTTCAAAGCAGTACTTC.

V gene TRBV6-5 combines with J gene TRBJ2-1; D gene uncertain. The CDR3 covers 12 residues. Germline V gene lookup returns CDR1 MNHEY and CDR2 SVGAGI. Trimming shortened V by 5 bases and J by 6 bases, and 8 bases separated the two germline ends. CDR3 sequence: CASSPYPNEQFF. The CDR3, as DNA: TGTGCCAGCAGTCCCTACCCCAATGAGCAGTTCTTC.

This clone has a handful of counts. V gene TRBV19 combines with J gene TRBJ1-5; possible D gene TRBD1, 6 bases. The V end lost 6 bases, the J end lost 0 bases, and 12 bases lay between the germline ends. The CDR3 has 15 amino acids. Germline CDR1 and CDR2: LNHDA and SQIVND (reference sequence). This CDR3 is CASRVQGNSNQPQHF. DNA for the CDR3: TGTGCCAGTAGGGTTCAGGGGAATAGCAATCAGCCCCAGCATTTT.

The chain recombines TRBV19 with TRBJ2-3; D is possibly TRBD1 or TRBD2 (5 bases each). Germline V gives CDR1 LNHDA, CDR2 SQIVND (reference sequence). This CDR3 is built from 13 residues. Trimming left V 4 bases short and J 11 bases short, with 16 bases between. The CDR3 here is CASSTTGTPKQYF. The DNA for the CDR3 is TGTGCCAGTAGTACCACCGGGACCCCGAAGCAGTATTTT.

This rearrangement joins TRBV5-1 to TRBJ2-3, with D possibly being TRBD2 (7 bases). Germline CDR1 reads SGHRS; CDR2 reads YFSETQ. The CDR3 is 17 amino acids. The V gene lost 2 bases and the J gene lost 0 bases, with 16 bases spanning the gap. The CDR3 protein is CASSLGGRAFSTDTQYF. CDR3 sequence (DNA): TGCGCCAGCAGCTTAGGGGGGAGGGCCTTTAGCACAGATACGCAGTATTTT.

V usage is TRBV18 and J usage is TRBJ2-5, with TRBD1 identical over 8 bases. The V gene end was trimmed by 3 bases and the J gene end by 2 bases; junction bases not matched to a gene: 2. The germline CDR1 and CDR2 sequences are KGHSH and LQKENI. The CDR3 totals 14 residues. Here the CDR3 reads CASSPRQGQETQYF. Here the CDR3 DNA reads TGTGCCAGCTCACCGCGACAGGGGCAAGAGACCCAGTACTTC.

This chain connects TRBV7-9 to TRBJ1-3; D not certain. CDR1 SEHNR and CDR2 FQNEAQ come from the germline V gene (reference sequence). V was shortened by 5 bases and J by 0 bases, with 8 bases between the two germline ends. This CDR3 comprises 14 residues. The CDR3 is CASSGVFSGNTIYF. The CDR3 nucleotides are TGTGCCAGCAGCGGGGTTTTCTCTGGAAACACCATATATTTT.

The chain employs TRBV27 and TRBJ2-3, with D possibly TRBD1 on 5 matching bases. The CDR3 sequence is 15 residues long. CDR1 MNHEY and CDR2 SMNVEV come from the germline V gene (reference sequence). Trimming removed 8 bases from V and 3 bases from J, with 18 bases in between. CDR3 protein: CASAIGVFGTDTQYF. Here the CDR3 DNA reads TGTGCCAGCGCAATAGGGGTGTTCGGGACAGATACGCAGTATTTT.

In nucleotides, the CDR3 is TGTGCCAGTAGAGACAGGGGTCTCACTGAAGCTTTCTTT. The encoded protein is CASRDRGLTEAFF. This chain joins TRBV19 and TRBJ1-1; 8 bases agree with TRBD1. CDR3 length: 13 residues. The germline gives CDR1 LNHDA, CDR2 SQIVND (reference sequence). V shed 6 bases and J 4 bases; nucleotides not matched to a gene: 4.

The V gene is TRBV5-6, the J gene TRBJ2-2; a possible D gene is TRBD1 (6 bases). The ends were cut back, 8 bases at V and 6 bases at J, with 14 bases in the middle. The CDR3 is 13 amino acids. Per the germline V gene, CDR1 is SGHDT and CDR2 is YYEEEE. CDR3 residues: CARQDSSPGELFF. In DNA, the CDR3 is TGTGCCAGACAGGACAGTTCCCCCGGGGAGCTGTTTTTT.